A single sample gave rise to the 8 T cell receptor beta chains below, sequenced in a study of blood T cell repertoires in COVID-19. The table came from immunoSEQ multiplex PCR; TCRdb's copy has only in-frame clones and leaves some out. Of more than 110,000 clones in the sample, approximately 90% were seen once. Sequenced sample: peripheral blood. The source of these receptors is a woman aged 40 to 55 with acute or convalescent COVID-19.

The DNA of the CDR3 is TGTGCCAGTAGAATTAGTTGGCAGGGGAATACTCGCTCTGGGGCCAACGTCCTGACTTTC. Its translation: CASRISWQGNTRSGANVLTF. This rearrangement joins TRBV19 to TRBJ2-6; D possibly corresponds to TRBD1 (6 bases). Germline CDR1 reads LNHDA; CDR2 reads SQIVND (reference sequence). The CDR3 spans 20 residues. V dropped 6 bases and J dropped 0 bases, with 24 bases sitting between them.

The chain joins TRBV7-2 to TRBJ2-1, with 12 bases identical to TRBD1. Per germline, CDR1 SGHTA and CDR2 FQGNSA. J gave up 8 bases and V 5 bases, and 13 bases lay outside the gene matches. This CDR3 spans 17 amino acids. Written as DNA, the CDR3 is TGTGCCAGCAGCCTATTACCTCCGGGACAGGGGGCCCATGAGCAGTTCTTC. This translates into CASSLLPPGQGAHEQFF. The variable domain in full, with the rest retrieved from reference TRBV7-2 and TRBJ2-1, is GAGVSQSPSNKVTEKGKDVELRCDPISGHTALYWYRQSLGQGLEFLIYFQGNSAPDKSGLPSDRFSAERTGGSVSTLTIQRTQQEDSAVYLCASSLLPPGQGAHEQFFGPGTRLTVL.

The rearrangement joins TRBV2 to TRBJ1-5, with D uncertain. The germline CDR1 and CDR2 sequences are SNHLY and FYNNEI. V shed 0 bases and J shed 9 bases, with 21 bases lying between them. This CDR3 comprises 17 residues. The CDR3 here is CASSEALRLAGGRPQHF. The CDR3 DNA reads as TGTGCCAGCAGTGAAGCGCTAAGGTTGGCAGGCGGGAGGCCCCAGCATTTT.

The genes are TRBV4-1 and TRBJ2-7; 7 nucleotides match TRBD1. V gave up 1 base and J gave up 7 bases; unmatched junction bases: 10. Germline CDR1 MGHRA, CDR2 YSYEKL. The CDR3 length is 15 residues. CDR3: CASSQGGVTGKEQYF. The CDR3 DNA follows: TGCGCCAGCAGCCAAGGAGGGGTGACAGGGAAAGAGCAGTACTTC.

The J gene is TRBJ2-3, the V gene TRBV29-1; 11 bases match TRBD2. Germline V gene sequence: CDR1 SQVTM, CDR2 ANQGSEA. The CDR3 length is 14 residues. V was clipped by 3 bases and J by 3 bases; unmatched bases: 2. Written as DNA, the CDR3 is TGCAGCGTTGATACTAGCGGGAGAACAGATACGCAGTATTTT. This sequence encodes CSVDTSGRTDTQYF.

The chain couples TRBV11-2 to TRBJ2-1; TRBD2 matches 8 bases. Germline CDR1 SGHAT, CDR2 FQNNGV. Losses at the gene ends were 3 bases for V and 2 bases for J; bases not matched to a gene: 6. The CDR3 runs 16 residues. This CDR3 reads CASSFGASGPYNEQFF. The CDR3 region has the DNA TGTGCCAGCAGCTTCGGGGCTAGCGGGCCCTACAATGAGCAGTTCTTC.

The genes are TRBV14 and TRBJ2-1; 16 bases are shared with TRBD2. Unmatched junction bases numbered 0, after V lost 3 bases and J lost 10 bases. CDR1 is SGHDN, CDR2 FVKESK, per germline. CDR3 length: 14 residues. This CDR3 is CASSQGLAGGEQFF. The CDR3 DNA sequence: TGTGCCAGCAGCCAGGGACTAGCGGGGGGGGAGCAGTTCTTC.

The V gene is TRBV7-8, the J gene TRBJ1-1; D gene unclear. Germline CDR1 is SGHVS and CDR2 is FQNEAQ. The CDR3 runs to 14 residues. The ends were cut back, 1 base at V and 4 bases at J, with 10 bases in the middle. CDR3 sequence reads: CASSLGGIITEAFF. The CDR3 nucleotides are TGTGCCAGCAGCTTAGGAGGAATCATCACTGAAGCTTTCTTT.